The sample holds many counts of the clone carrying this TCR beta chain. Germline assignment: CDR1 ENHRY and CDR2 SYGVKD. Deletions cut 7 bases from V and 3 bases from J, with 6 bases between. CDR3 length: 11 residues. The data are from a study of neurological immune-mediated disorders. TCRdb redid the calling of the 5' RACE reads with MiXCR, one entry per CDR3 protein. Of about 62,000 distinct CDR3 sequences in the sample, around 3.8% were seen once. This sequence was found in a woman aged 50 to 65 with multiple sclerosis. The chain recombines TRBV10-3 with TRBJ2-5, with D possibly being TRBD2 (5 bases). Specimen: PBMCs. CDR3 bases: TGTGCCATCAAGGAGGAAGAGACCCAGTACTTC. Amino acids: CAIKEEETQYF.